This T cell receptor (beta chain) appears in the sequencing data of a study of control samples from healthy donors and cancer patients. Germline assignment: CDR1 ENHRY and CDR2 SYGVKD. The CDR3 is 13 residues long. With 6 bases clipped from V and 6 bases from J, the junction kept 6 bases outside the gene matches. The table came from immunoSEQ multiplex PCR; TCRdb's copy has only in-frame clones and leaves some out. The data hold approximately 140,000 clones, with just under 90% observed a single time. V usage is TRBV10-3 and J usage is TRBJ1-2; TRBD1 matches 8 bases. The sample taken for sequencing was PBMCs. The sequence came from a man aged 50-60 years with head and neck cancer. The CDR3 sequence is CAISFRQGNGYTF. The DNA of the CDR3 is TGTGCCATCAGCTTCCGACAGGGGAATGGCTACACCTTC.